The 15 T cell receptor beta chains in this list originate from one sample, sequenced in a study of blood T cell repertoires in COVID-19. The repertoire was sequenced with immunoSEQ multiplex PCR; TCRdb's copy has only in-frame clones and lacks some. The table shows some 500,000 clones, with roughly 89% occurring only once. Sample: peripheral blood. These receptors originate from a woman aged 50 to 65 with COVID-19, enrolled during active disease.

The gene calls are TRBV6-5 and TRBJ1-6; D remains ambiguous. CDR1 and CDR2 (germline): MNHEY, SVGAGI. V was cut by 5 bases and J by 2 bases, with 7 bases left in between. The CDR3 has 14 amino acids. The CDR3 DNA follows: TGTGCCAGCAGTATCACAGCCTATAATTCACCCCTCCACTTT. Translated: CASSITAYNSPLHF.

As concerns this clone: In the same sample, other DNA sequences code for this CDR3. This sequence joins TRBV5-1 and TRBJ2-5; D might be TRBD2 (6 bases). CDR1 SGHRS and CDR2 YFSETQ come from the germline V gene. The germline V and J ends were trimmed by 0 bases and 1 base, with 10 bases remaining between them. This CDR3 spans 15 amino acids. CDR3 DNA: TGCGCCAGCAGCTTGGGCGGGGTGGGCCAAGAGACCCAGTACTTC. Its protein is CASSLGGVGQETQYF.

With regard to this clone: This specimen includes other DNA sequences encoding the same CDR3. The rearrangement links TRBV9 to TRBJ2-3; D is unresolved. V lost 0 bases and J lost 4, with 3 bases in between. The length of the CDR3 is 12 residues. Germline loops: CDR1 SGDLS, CDR2 YYNGEE. The CDR3 sequence: CASSVAPDTQYF. The CDR3 DNA is TGTGCCAGCAGCGTAGCTCCAGATACGCAGTATTTT. Together with reference TRBV9 and TRBJ2-3, the CDR3 gives the full variable domain: DSGVTQTPKHLITATGQRVTLRCSPRSGDLSVYWYQQSLDQGLQFLIQYYNGEERAKGNILERFSAQQFPDLHSELNLSSLELGDSALYFCASSVAPDTQYFGPGTRLTVL.

The rearrangement links TRBV14 to TRBJ1-6, with 7 bases aligning to TRBD1. This CDR3 contains 15 residues. Germline trimming cut 5 bases from V and 6 bases from J; bases unmatched to any gene: 7. The germline gives CDR1 SGHDN, CDR2 FVKESK. In DNA, the CDR3 is TGTGCCAGCAGCGCACAGGGGATCGGTAATTCACCCCTCCACTTT. Translated, it gives CASSAQGIGNSPLHF.

The chain carries TRBV18 and TRBJ1-4; TRBD1 is a possible D gene (5 bases). Trimming removed 6 bases from V and 0 bases from J, with 11 bases in between. The CDR3 extends over 15 amino acids. From germline, CDR1 is KGHSH and CDR2 LQKENI. This CDR3 reads CASSGGKATNEKLFF. In nucleotides, the CDR3 is TGTGCCAGCTCCGGGGGAAAGGCAACTAATGAAAAACTGTTTTTT. Together with reference TRBV18 and TRBJ1-4, the CDR3 gives the full variable domain: NAGVMQNPRHLVRRRGQEARLRCSPMKGHSHVYWYRQLPEEGLKFMVYLQKENIIDESGMPKERFSAEFPKEGPSILRIQQVVRGDSAAYFCASSGGKATNEKLFFGSGTQLSVL.

The chain employs TRBV15 and TRBJ2-7; D is unresolved. The germline gives CDR1 LNHNV, CDR2 YYDKDF (reference sequence). The CDR3 has 12 amino acids. Trimming took 8 bases from V and 2 from J, leaving 10 bases between them. CDR3 nucleotide sequence: TGTGCCACCTCCCCGGGTACCTACGAGCAGTACTTC. Translating it yields CATSPGTYEQYF.

The chain uses TRBV21-1 and TRBJ2-7; the table's D call TRBD1 went unverified against the DNA. TRBV21-1 is flagged as a pseudogene. This CDR3 contains 18 residues. CDR3 protein: CASSSKNEKKGQGWEQYF. CDR3 in DNA: TGTGCCAGCAGCTCTAAGAACGAAAAGAAAGGACAGGGGTGGGAGCAGTACTTC.

V gene TRBV3-1 (or the pseudogene TRBV3-2) combines with J gene TRBJ1-5; D is unresolved. In germline, CDR1 is LGHDT, CDR2 YNNKEL (reference sequence). The CDR3 totals 14 residues. The ends were cut back, 4 bases at V and 4 bases at J, with 11 bases in the middle. In DNA form, the CDR3 reads TGTGCCAGCAGCCCCAACGGGGAAAATCAGCCCCAGCATTTT. Its protein product is CASSPNGENQPQHF.

The rearrangement joins TRBV29-1 to TRBJ2-3; TRBD2 agrees at 10 bases. CDR3 length equals 15 residues. Germline assignment: CDR1 SQVTM and CDR2 ANQGSEA. V gave up 7 bases and J gave up 6 bases; unmatched junction bases: 13. The CDR3 loop is CSELRISGGRDTQYF. CDR3 DNA: TGCAGCGAATTGCGTATTAGCGGGGGGCGCGATACGCAGTATTTT.

The chain links TRBV18 to TRBJ2-1; D may be TRBD1 (6 bases). V lost 0 bases, J lost 8 bases, and 11 bases lay in between. The CDR3 length is 14 residues. The germline gives CDR1 KGHSH, CDR2 LQKENI. CDR3 in amino acids: CASSPPTGNDEQFF. The CDR3 DNA reads as TGTGCCAGCTCACCACCCACAGGGAATGATGAGCAGTTCTTC.

The chain combines TRBV19 with TRBJ1-2; perhaps TRBD1 as D (6 bases). The germline CDR1 and CDR2 sequences are LNHDA and SQIVND (reference sequence). V was shortened by 4 bases and J by 3 bases, with 6 bases between the two germline ends. The CDR3 has 12 residues. The DNA of the CDR3 is TGTGCCAGTAGTACAGGGGACTATGGCTACACCTTC. It yields the protein CASSTGDYGYTF.

This clone came up once. The J gene is TRBJ2-2, the V gene TRBV5-5; maybe TRBD1 (7 bases). The CDR3 is 15 amino acids. Looked up from germline, CDR1 is SGHKS and CDR2 is YYEKEE (reference sequence). With 3 bases removed from V and 5 bases from J, the gap between germline ends came to 14 bases. In nucleotides, the CDR3 is TGTGCCAGCAGCTCTCGACAGGGAGGAACCGGGGAGCTGTTTTTT. Amino acids: CASSSRQGGTGELFF. The whole variable domain, remainder taken from reference TRBV5-5 and TRBJ2-2, is DAGVTQSPTHLIKTRGQQVTLRCSPISGHKSVSWYQQVLGQGPQFIFQYYEKEERGRGNFPDRFSARQFPNYSSELNVNALLLGDSALYLCASSSRQGGTGELFFGEGSRLTVL.

This chain connects TRBV6-5 to TRBJ2-5; D gene ambiguous. The CDR3 covers 12 residues. CDR1 MNHEY and CDR2 SVGAGI come from the germline V gene. The ends were cut back, 6 bases at V and 5 bases at J, with 10 bases in the middle. The CDR3 is CASSLRGETQYF. CDR3 bases: TGTGCCAGCAGCCTCCGAGGCGAGACCCAGTACTTC.

This chain links TRBV7-8 with TRBJ1-4; D uncertain. V was cut by 1 base and J by 5 bases, with 14 bases left in between. The CDR3 has 16 residues. The germline V gene has CDR1 SGHVS and CDR2 FQNEAQ. For the CDR3, the DNA is TGTGCCAGCAGCTTAGGGACTTCGACATACAATGAAAAACTGTTTTTT. It yields the protein CASSLGTSTYNEKLFF.

The chain is built from TRBV18 and TRBJ1-5; TRBD1 matches at 7 bases. Germline V lookup: CDR1 KGHSH, CDR2 LQKENI. V was pared by 3 bases and J by 6 bases, with 5 bases of the junction left unmatched. This CDR3 region has 14 residues. CDR3 DNA: TGTGCCAGCTCACCGGCAGGGGGAGTTCAGCCCCAGCATTTT. Its translation is CASSPAGGVQPQHF.